Listed below are T cell receptor beta chains from one sample, sequenced in a study of cytomegalovirus exposure and HLA in healthy donors. The table came from immunoSEQ multiplex PCR; TCRdb's copy has only in-frame clones and leaves some out. The sample has about 120,000 clones, 70% to 85% seen once. The sequenced sample consisted of PBMCs. The receptors shown here come from a middle-aged man in good health and CMV-seropositive. Both conserved end residues are part of each CDR3. A D gene is named only where the DNA matches it firmly. Clone size is stated in some rows and not others, as once, few, many or a class when expanded.

v_call	d_call	clone_size	j_call	cdr3_nt	cdr3_aa
TRBV7-2	-	-	TRBJ2-3	TGTGCCAGCAGCCTATACGGAGATACGCAGTATTTT	CASSLYGDTQYF
TRBV30	-	-	TRBJ1-3	TGTGCCTGGAGTGTACCCAGGGCTGGAAACACCATATATTTT	CAWSVPRAGNTIYF
TRBV5-1	-	-	TRBJ1-1	TGCGCCAGCAGCTATTGGGGGGACACTGAAGCTTTCTTT	CASSYWGDTEAFF
TRBV6-5	TRBD2	once	TRBJ2-7	TGTGCCAGCAGGAAGCGGGGACCCGCGGGCGAGCAGTACTTC	CASRKRGPAGEQYF
TRBV19	TRBD1	-	TRBJ1-1	TGTGCCAGTAGTACTCCGACAGGGAGTTCCTTGACTGAAGCTTTCTTT	CASSTPTGSSLTEAFF
TRBV6-6	-	-	TRBJ1-2	TGTGCCAGCAGTCCCGGGAGGGCGGGAGGCTACACCTTC	CASSPGRAGGYTF
TRBV28	TRBD1	-	TRBJ1-5	TGTGCCAGCAGTTCCTACAGGGGCTATCAGCCCCAGCATTTT	CASSSYRGYQPQHF
TRBV6-5	TRBD1	once	TRBJ2-7	TGTGCCAGCAGTTACGACAGGGCCTACGAGCAGTACTTC	CASSYDRAYEQYF
TRBV30	-	-	TRBJ1-5	TGTGCCTGGAGTATTCTCGACAAAAGCAATCAGCCCCAGCATTTT	CAWSILDKSNQPQHF
TRBV2	TRBD1	-	TRBJ2-2	TGTGCCAGCAGTCAGGACAGGGGGCCGACCGGGGAGCTGTTTTTT	CASSQDRGPTGELFF
TRBV11-2	-	once	TRBJ2-7	TGTGCCAGCAGCTTAGACAGAGGGGGACCCTACGAGCAGTACTTC	CASSLDRGGPYEQYF
TRBV5-1	TRBD2	-	TRBJ2-3	TGCGCCAGCAGCTTTTTTGGGCTAGCGGGGAACACAGATACGCAGTATTTT	CASSFFGLAGNTDTQYF
TRBV6-5	TRBD1	-	TRBJ2-7	TGTGCCAGCAGACCCAGGGGGAGCTCCTACGAGCAGTACTTC	CASRPRGSSYEQYF
TRBV18	TRBD1	-	TRBJ1-4	TGTGCCAGCTCATCAGGGGGCGTAGGTGAAAAACTGTTTTTT	CASSSGGVGEKLFF
TRBV18	TRBD2	-	TRBJ2-7	TGTGCCAGCTCCCCAACTAGCGGGAGTTACGAGCAGTACTTC	CASSPTSGSYEQYF
TRBV5-1	-	-	TRBJ2-2	TGCGCCAGCAGAGTGGCCGGGGTAACCGGGGAGCTGTTTTTT	CASRVAGVTGELFF
TRBV27	TRBD1	-	TRBJ1-2	TGTGCCAGCAGTTCATCCGGGACAGCTTATAACTATGGCTACACCTTC	CASSSSGTAYNYGYTF
TRBV9	-	-	TRBJ1-2	TGTGCCAGCAGCCCCAACAGGGTTTTTAACTATGGCTACACCTTC	CASSPNRVFNYGYTF
TRBV4-2	-	-	TRBJ1-1	TGTGCCAGCAGCCAAGAACCCAGGAATTACAGGGAAGCTTTCTTT	CASSQEPRNYREAFF
TRBV7-9	TRBD1	-	TRBJ2-1	TGTGCCAGCAGCCGGACAGGGGGAGCCTCCTACAATGAGCAGTTCTTC	CASSRTGGASYNEQFF
TRBV7-9	-	-	TRBJ1-2	TGTGCCAGCGCCATACAGGGCAGCTATGGCTACACCTTC	CASAIQGSYGYTF
TRBV19	-	once	TRBJ2-1	TGTGCCAGTAGTATACCGGGGAGTAATTACAATGAGCAGTTCTTC	CASSIPGSNYNEQFF
TRBV4-1	-	-	TRBJ1-2	TGCGCCAGCAGCCCCCGGGGGGGGGACACCTATGGCTACACCTTC	CASSPRGGDTYGYTF
TRBV7-2	-	-	TRBJ2-6	TGTGCCAGCAGCTTACAACAGGAGAGCTCTGGGGCCAACGTCCTGACTTTC	CASSLQQESSGANVLTF
TRBV2	-	-	TRBJ1-3	TGTGCCAGCAGCAAGGGGACAAACTCTGGAAACACCATATATTTT	CASSKGTNSGNTIYF
TRBV19	TRBD1	-	TRBJ2-3	TGTGCCAGCCGGACAGGGCTGGGGGCAGATACGCAGTATTTT	CASRTGLGADTQYF
TRBV6-1	-	few	TRBJ1-5	TGTGCCAGCAGTGCACAAACAGGTCCCAATCAGCCCCAGCATTTT	CASSAQTGPNQPQHF
TRBV30	-	-	TRBJ2-7	TGTGCCTGGAGTCCAGGACTGGGTTACGAGCAGTACTTC	CAWSPGLGYEQYF
TRBV10-3	TRBD1	-	TRBJ2-1	TGTGCCATCACCCGGGGACAGGGGGACGCAGAGCAGTTCTTC	CAITRGQGDAEQFF
TRBV5-5	TRBD1	-	TRBJ1-4	TGTGCCAGCAGCCGAGATACAGGGGCTAATGAAAAACTGTTTTTT	CASSRDTGANEKLFF
TRBV30	-	-	TRBJ1-3	TGTGCCTGGAACCGCGGGGCTTCTGGAAACACCATATATTTT	CAWNRGASGNTIYF